Detailed here is one T cell receptor (beta chain). Its antigen has not been determined. This could be a read error, since a much larger clone is one nucleotide away. Relative to germline, V is 3 bases shorter and J is 0 bases shorter, with 0 bases between their ends. The CDR3 covers 13 residues, taking in both the cysteine and the phenylalanine. The read is trimmed to its CDR3 DNA, 39 bases read in frame from base 1. From a lookup of the germline V gene, CDR1 and CDR2 are SGHTA and FQGNSA. These data belong to a study of CD8+ T cells in alopecia areata (dated by TCRdb to 2016 to 2019). Background for the entire study: Treated patients were enrolled in an open-label pilot trial of oral tofacitinib, 5 to 10 mg twice daily, for moderate-to-severe alopecia areata. Tofacitinib was given for 6 to 18 months, followed by 6 months of follow-up off drug to assess delayed response and recurrence. Disease severity in treated patients was measured with the SALT score, which quantifies the percentage of affected scalp surface area. The study used high-throughput TCRbeta sequencing to examine T cell clonal expansion in alopecia areata, in both the C3H/HeJ mouse model and human patients. On the human side, TCRbeta sequencing was run on scalp tissue and on sorted CD4+ and CD8+ peripheral blood T cells from healthy controls and from alopecia areata patients with either patchy or totalis/universalis disease. Biopsies were taken from tofacitinib-treated patients at baseline and again at 4 and 24 weeks into treatment, and several of those patients also had a later scalp biopsy. Scalp clonality was compared among normal scalp (n=4), patchy alopecia areata scalp (n=8), and alopecia totalis/universalis scalp (n=8). RNA came from the PAXgene miRNA kit for fixed scalp, the miRNeasy kit for PBMCs, and the RNeasy kit for mouse skin. TCRbeta CDR3 regions were amplified by immunoSEQ multiplex PCR using 35 Vbeta forward and 13 Jbeta reverse primers.

This specimen's time point label, interpreted: about 25 weeks on oral tofacitinib. The treatment or condition label corresponds to: oral pan-JAK inhibitor, 5-10 mg twice daily. Lesional scalp punch biopsies and peripheral blood were obtained from alopecia areata patients. PBMCs were isolated by density centrifugation and stained for CD3, CD4 and CD8, after which CD4+ and CD8+ T cells were sorted on a FACSAria. Overall study outcomes, separate from this receptor: Compared with normal scalp, lesional scalp had higher clonality and more expanded CD8+ clones, particularly in alopecia totalis/universalis, a pattern that suggests antigenic drive. Scalp clonality and the number of expanded CD8+ clones among the top 100 scalp clones were significantly decreased by tofacitinib. Because the treated cohort was small and included a single nonresponder, larger studies are needed to assess links between baseline CD8+ expansion and response. TCR sequences shared between patients were less clear than in mice, possibly partly because of HLA diversity in the patient population. During tofacitinib treatment, many expanded lesional clones remained in scalp and blood, and this persistence may partly explain relapse after treatment is stopped. Unlike mouse skin, where gammadelta T cells dominate, normal human skin contains resident alphabeta T cells that get sequenced too, which complicates analysis of the scalp TCR repertoire.

Library prep was done by the immunoSEQ multiplex PCR assay. RNA was extracted from all samples and reverse transcribed into cDNA as template for TCR sequencing. SuperScript III was used for first-strand cDNA synthesis, primed with a 2:1 mix of oligo-dT and random hexamers. A synthetic immune receptor repertoire was used to gauge amplification bias, and whatever bias remained was removed computationally. Regarding the original processing steps: Raw reads were preprocessed to remove errors, and CDR3 was defined by IMGT conventions from the conserved cysteine to phenylalanine. Clonality was calculated as 1 minus Shannon entropy normalized by log2 of the number of productive unique TCRs. Whether each scalp clone was CD4 or CD8 was inferred by checking scalp TCRbeta sequences against the CD4 and CD8 repertoires from sorted blood. TCRdb limited this immuneACCESS table to in-frame rearrangements with V and J called. A share of clones is missing; checked studies link under half to unresolved V genes, and the rest is unexplained. That table gives V, J and clone size, and the DNA gave D and trimming. Across this sample there are 180,000 or so clones, with roughly 60% seen only once. The biggest ten clones account for 4.5% to 6% of the sample.

The receptor's source is a human donor with alopecia areata. Specimen: CD4+ T cells sorted from blood, collected at week 24, from a patient treated with tofacitinib. Recombination linked TRBV7-2 to TRBJ2-6, with an unclear D gene assignment. The bases read TGTGCCAGCAGCTTCTCTGGGGCCAACGTCCTGACTTTC. It translates to CASSFSGANVLTF.